Listed below are T cell receptor beta chains from one sample, sequenced in a study of cytomegalovirus exposure and HLA in healthy donors. Sequencing used immunoSEQ multiplex PCR; TCRdb keeps in-frame clones, though not all of them. Among 130,000 to 150,000 clones listed, 65% to 90% were seen once. Sequencing was performed on PBMCs. These TCRs come from a woman in her twenties or thirties in good health and CMV-seronegative. CDR3s leave out the opening cysteine and the closing phenylalanine or tryptophan.

v_gene: TRBV5-4; CDR3aa: ASSLGLATNEKLF
v_gene: TRBV9; CDR3aa: ASSVAWGSGARDTGELF
v_gene: TRBV7-2; CDR3aa: ASERLAGSYNEQF
v_gene: TRBV5-1; CDR3aa: ASSLGPRGGNEQF
v_gene: TRBV30; CDR3aa: ACSGLAGVGDTQY
v_gene: TRBV6-5; CDR3aa: ASSYSWAAYEQY
v_gene: TRBV30; CDR3aa: AWSRQGYEQY
v_gene: TRBV10-3; CDR3aa: AISGQGRNYEQY
v_gene: TRBV2; CDR3aa: ASSTGTGYGYT
v_gene: TRBV19; CDR3aa: ASSMSGTGELF
v_gene: TRBV30; CDR3aa: AWSSDRVGTQY
v_gene: TRBV19; CDR3aa: ASSLRIAGNTEAF
v_gene: TRBV6-5; CDR3aa: ASSYGGARYNEQF
v_gene: TRBV19; CDR3aa: ASKVQGLGNSPLH
v_gene: TRBV9; CDR3aa: ASSVRVGTGNTIY
v_gene: TRBV6-1; CDR3aa: ASSSLAGIGNEQF
v_gene: TRBV4-3; CDR3aa: ASSQVQGSNTEAF
v_gene: TRBV6-1; CDR3aa: ASRAGPGNSPLH
v_gene: TRBV30; CDR3aa: AWSDTGPSGDNSPLH
v_gene: TRBV4-3; CDR3aa: ASSQAGGLYNEQF
v_gene: TRBV6-1; CDR3aa: ASSGRGSYGYT
v_gene: TRBV28; CDR3aa: ASSSGGLNTEAF
v_gene: TRBV7-2; CDR3aa: ASSLGLAAQY
v_gene: TRBV2; CDR3aa: ASLGGISYEQY
v_gene: TRBV7-9; CDR3aa: ASSLGAGGLNTEAF
v_gene: TRBV11-2; CDR3aa: ASSLDRDGPLH
v_gene: TRBV6-1; CDR3aa: ASSEYGGGAYNEQF
v_gene: TRBV19; CDR3aa: ASSITPGGNTEAF
v_gene: TRBV6-5; CDR3aa: ASSYSRERGYT
v_gene: TRBV6-4; CDR3aa: ASSPGANQPQH
v_gene: TRBV5-1; CDR3aa: ASSLTGGSGANVLT
v_gene: TRBV7-9; CDR3aa: ASSLGRQAPNEKLF
v_gene: TRBV4-1; CDR3aa: ASSQDLVAGGRGETQY
v_gene: TRBV19; CDR3aa: ASETGDTSYSNQPQH
v_gene: TRBV4-1; CDR3aa: ASSQGLAGPKGETQY
v_gene: TRBV27; CDR3aa: ASSPTGNTQY
v_gene: TRBV7-3; CDR3aa: ASSSRLAGATQF
v_gene: TRBV7-8; CDR3aa: ASSLGGVREKLF
v_gene: TRBV19; CDR3aa: ASSIERYSDTQY
v_gene: TRBV7-9; CDR3aa: ASSPGQGGNQPQH
v_gene: TRBV30; CDR3aa: AWSQVGTSEQF
v_gene: TRBV7-8; CDR3aa: ASSSQGQGVPEQY
v_gene: TRBV7-2; CDR3aa: ASSFDAGGTQY
v_gene: TRBV4-1; CDR3aa: ASSQEWSWNTEAF
v_gene: TRBV4-2; CDR3aa: ASSQVGTSGSTDTQY
v_gene: TRBV10-2; CDR3aa: ASRAGGLTYEQY
v_gene: TRBV7-9; CDR3aa: ASSFMVTGGGETQY
v_gene: TRBV27; CDR3aa: ASSFAGGNEQF
v_gene: TRBV5-4; CDR3aa: ASSLDSDTGNTIY
v_gene: TRBV7-9; CDR3aa: ASSLSPQDEQY